This TCR beta chain was captured by sequencing in a study of T cells in Graves' hyperthyroidism and ophthalmopathy (dated by TCRdb to about 2019). As for the study more broadly: To identify distinguishing TCR V-J signatures, a discovery cohort of about 100 patients was used, comprising under 45 with Graves' ophthalmopathy and roughly 60 with stable Graves' hyperthyroidism. The approximately 100 discovery patients were randomly split 7:3 into training and test sets. Thyroid tissue and blood T-cell repertoires from about six Graves' hyperthyroidism patients were also compared in the study. After sampling, hyperthyroidism patients received methimazole starting at 30 mg daily, and ophthalmopathy patients received high-dose intravenous methylprednisolone. Prospective prediction of ophthalmopathy was tested in an independent validation cohort of approximately 19 hyperthyroidism patients and 17 patients who later progressed to ophthalmopathy. The paper reports TCR Vbeta CDR3 sequencing of 135 peripheral blood samples: approximately 41 ophthalmopathy, around 80 hyperthyroidism and approximately 17 progressor patients. General findings and caveats noted by the study authors: No statistical method was used to set the sample size in advance, and investigators knew the group allocation. Most expanded thyroid clonotypes (frequency above 0.001) were also found in blood, which suggests that blood repertoires may mirror thyroid immune responses. A 13 V-J signature model separated ophthalmopathy from stable hyperthyroidism, with approximately 86% sensitivity and 81.08% specificity in cross-validation and 80%/75% in testing. During validation, the model predicted progression to ophthalmopathy a median of about 6.5 months ahead of onset, with more than 60% sensitivity and under 85% specificity.

Exclusion was applied to patients with uncontrolled infections, other autoimmune diseases, pregnancy or lactation. Diagnoses relied on clinical symptoms, serum thyroxine and TRAb, thyroid ultrasound and orbital computed tomography. Trizol reagent was used to extract total RNA, and RNA quality was then checked on an Agilent 2100 Bioanalyzer. Taken from the germline V gene, the CDR1 and CDR2 loops are SGHTA and FQGNSA. V is reduced by 5 bases and J by 8 bases, leaving a spacing of 15 bases between them. CDR3 length: 14 amino acids, cysteine to phenylalanine. This entry keeps only the CDR3 DNA: 42 bases, framed from base 1. In this sample, this clonotype turned up once. Its specific antigen is unknown. There are no base qualities to consult, and no much larger clone falls within one base. One read alone provides weak support. The TCR beta CDR3 regions were amplified from the RNA transcripts. For the first round of RT-PCR on the TCR CDR3, the HTBI primer set was used together with the Qiagen OneStep RT-PCR kit. The libraries were constructed in a second round of multiplex PCR and then size-selected and purified. Libraries were sequenced paired-end with 100 bp reads on an Illumina HiSeq2000. Concerning the study's data processing: SOAPnuke was used to process the raw data, removing reads that contained adapters or uncalled bases, had a mean Phred below 15, or lacked an exact match to the constant primer or identifier. High-quality paired reads were merged using COPE v1.2.5, and each unique nucleotide sequence was defined as a clonotype. MiTCR v1.1 was used to align clonotypes to the IMGT TRBV, TRBD and TRBJ reference segments. Only V-J combinations with frequency above 0.0001, covering approximately 99% of repertoires, were analysed. A TCS score was defined as the ratio between F50 (clonal expansion) and ExV (chaos), using BLOSUM62-based TCRdist between CDR3 peptides within each V-J. Welch's t-statistics and random forest reduced just over 500 V-J features to roughly 13, which were used in a naive Bayes classifier (R e1071). The similarity between thyroid and blood repertoires was quantified using the Morisita-Horn index. TCRdb reanalyzed the raw reads on its own, using fastp at Q25 for trimming and MiXCR for clone calling, and kept in-frame beta chains. Rows are combined by CDR3 protein, so each entry shows the most common genes and DNA. These V and J calls rely on TCRdb rather than the paper's analysis. This sample gives 540,000 or so distinct CDR3 sequences in total; 46% of them show up just once. Jointly, the top ten make up around 17% of the sample.

This TCR derives from an adult woman with Graves' disease, either hyperthyroidism or ophthalmopathy (not recorded which). Material for sequencing was peripheral blood or thyroid tissue (not recorded which). Recombination connected TRBV7-2 to TRBJ1-4; the D segment could be TRBD1, given 5 matching bases. The nucleotide sequence reads as follows: TGTGCCAGCAGCCCCGGGACGGCTATAGAAAAACTGTTTTTT. Its coded protein is CASSPGTAIEKLFF.